The table lists the clone carrying this T cell receptor beta chain with many counts. This sample is part of a study of neurological immune-mediated disorders. The CDR3 loop spans 15 amino acids. Germline CDR1 MDHEN, CDR2 SYDVKM. V shed 4 bases and J shed 7 bases, with 18 bases lying between them. Each CDR3 protein gets one entry after TCRdb re-called the 5' RACE reads with MiXCR. The sample has 50,000 to 65,000 distinct CDR3 sequences; roughly 4% are singletons. This clonotype was sampled from a man aged 30 to 45 with multiple sclerosis. The sequenced material came from PBMCs. The chain couples TRBV28 to TRBJ2-3, with D tentatively TRBD2 (6 bases). The CDR3 loop is CASSSLAAPGYTQYF. The CDR3 DNA reads as TGTGCCAGCAGTTCCTTAGCGGCCCCGGGATATACGCAGTATTTT.